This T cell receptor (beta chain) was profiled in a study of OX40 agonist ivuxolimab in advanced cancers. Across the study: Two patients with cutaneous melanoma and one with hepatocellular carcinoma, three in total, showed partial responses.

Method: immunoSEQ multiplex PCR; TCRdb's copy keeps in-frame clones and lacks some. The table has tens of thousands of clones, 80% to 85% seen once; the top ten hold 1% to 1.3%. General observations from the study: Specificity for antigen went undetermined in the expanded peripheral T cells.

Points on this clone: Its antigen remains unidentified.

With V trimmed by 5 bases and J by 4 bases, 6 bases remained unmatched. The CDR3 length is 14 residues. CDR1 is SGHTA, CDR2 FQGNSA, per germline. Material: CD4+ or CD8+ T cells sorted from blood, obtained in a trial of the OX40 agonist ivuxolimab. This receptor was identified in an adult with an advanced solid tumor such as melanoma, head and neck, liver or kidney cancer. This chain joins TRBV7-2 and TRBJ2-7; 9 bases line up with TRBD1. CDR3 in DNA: TGTGCCAGCAGCCCCGGACAGGGGCCATACGAGCAGTACGTC. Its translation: CASSPGQGPYEQYV.